Below, one TCR beta chain is given with its context. No antigen is known for it. Base qualities are missing; no much larger clone stands one base away. The sample comes from a study of blood T cell repertoires in COVID-19 (dated by TCRdb to the early 2020s). About the investigation overall: The collaborator samples originated in the United States, Italy and Spain and spanned the acute and convalescent phases of COVID-19. The dataset comprised deeply sampled blood TCRbeta repertoires from subjects exposed to, actively infected with, or recovered from COVID-19. The material from the prospective study consisted of cDNA or gDNA derived from T cells, B-cell-depleted T cells, or PBMCs. Nearly every sample came with metadata listing a de-identified subject ID, COVID-19 status, age in years and sex. A freely available public database, intended as a resource for researchers studying the immune response to SARS-CoV-2, is where the repertoires were released. Where available, HLA class I and class II types were obtained from metadata supplied by the sample provider rather than from assay-based typing. The samples were drawn from two sources: the first 160 participants of the ongoing ImmuneRACE study, and 950 to 1,500 subjects contributed by 6 global collaborators. The full study reports these points: The amount of clinical and demographic metadata varied by source and participant and was provided uncurated.

TCRbeta CDR3 regions were amplified from genomic DNA by means of the immunoSEQ Assay, a bias-controlled multiplex PCR. Regarding the original processing steps: Nucleated cell counts per sample were estimated from amplification of reference gene primers within the assay. To quantify the absolute abundance of each unique TCRbeta CDR3 rearrangement, sequence reads were collapsed and filtered. For each sample, productive Simpson clonality was calculated as the square root of Simpson's diversity index across productive rearrangements. TCRdb's version of the immuneACCESS table is confined to in-frame rearrangements and falls short of the full clone set. An unresolved V gene accounts for under half of the shortfall where checked; the remainder is of unknown origin. For V, J and clone size, that table is used; D and trimming come from the DNA. This sample comprises around 140,000 clones, 88% of them detected only once. About 2% of the sample is taken by the ten largest.

Based on the germline V gene, the CDR1 and CDR2 sequences are SQVTM and ANQGSEA. Compared with germline, V lacks 8 bases and J lacks 5 bases; bases without a gene match: 9. The CDR3, from cysteine to phenylalanine, totals 13 residues. Only the CDR3 region is kept as DNA, spanning 39 bases read in frame from base 1. The collaborating institutions used their own protocols to collect whole blood in K2EDTA tubes. For TCRbeta analysis, collaborator samples were shipped as frozen whole blood, as isolated PBMCs, or as DNA extracted from either sample type. Sequenced material: peripheral blood. The receptor's source is an older man with active COVID-19. Here the chain combines TRBV29-1 and TRBJ2-5; 9 junctional bases match TRBD2. The DNA sequence reads TGCAGCTCAATCTACGCGGGAGGGGAGACCCAGTACTTC. Translated, this is CSSIYAGGETQYF.